This TCR beta chain was identified in a study of T cell responses to AZD1222 COVID-19 vaccine. Using immunoSEQ multiplex PCR, the repertoire was profiled, and TCRdb retains in-frame clones only, with some absent. The sample records about 92,000 clones, about nine tenths being singletons. For this clone: Its target is unknown.

V was cut by 1 base and J by 5 bases, with 4 bases left in between. The CDR3 covers 11 residues. Germline CDR1 is GTSNPN and CDR2 is SVGIG (reference sequence). General study results and limits: Elevations in Spike-specific TCR breadth and depth followed administration of two AZD1222 doses. Reports say nearly half of spike-specific TCRs go after unmutated variant regions.

This chain connects TRBV30 to TRBJ2-3, with D unclear. Sample: peripheral blood, taken on day 0 of AZD1222 vaccination. The receptor was derived from an adult in good health. CDR3 amino acids: CAWSARDTQYF. The DNA for the CDR3 is TGTGCCTGGAGTGCCCGAGATACGCAGTATTTT.